A single sample gave rise to the 5 T cell receptor beta chains below, sequenced in a study of T cell repertoires in cytomegalovirus infection. One entry per CDR3 protein, called by TCRdb with MiXCR from the reads. Counted here are a few hundred thousand distinct CDR3 sequences, roughly 28% occurring once; the ten biggest clones make up over 15%. Which antigens these TCRs recognize remains unknown. Sequencing was performed on cultured PBMCs, taken from culture after CMV antigen stimulation. These receptors all come from a human donor in good health (CMV status not recorded). Some clones in this sample may be carry-over from other donors' samples.

The J gene is TRBJ2-5, the V gene TRBV5-6; 10 bases fit TRBD1. The CDR3 consists of 15 residues. The V gene end was trimmed by 4 bases and the J gene end by 4 bases; junction bases not matched to a gene: 7. The germline gives CDR1 SGHDT, CDR2 YYEEEE. In DNA, the CDR3 is TGTGCCAGCAGCCTCCGGGACAGGGGACCAGAGACCCAGTACTTC. Its protein product is CASSLRDRGPETQYF.

The chain recombines TRBV7-6 with TRBJ2-1; maybe TRBD1 (5 bases). V was trimmed by 5 bases and J by 6 bases, leaving 17 bases between them. The CDR3 has 15 amino acids. Germline CDR1 is SGHVS and CDR2 is FNYEAQ. The CDR3 is CASSPNRPTLNEQFF. The DNA of the CDR3 is TGTGCCAGCAGCCCAAACAGGCCGACCCTCAATGAGCAGTTCTTC.

A remark on this clonotype: Since the CDR3 does not end with the conserved phenylalanine or tryptophan, this likely comes from a read error. This chain links TRBV11-2 with TRBJ2-1, with D tentatively TRBD1 or TRBD2 (5 bases each). V lost 2 bases, J lost 3 bases, and 11 bases lay in between. The CDR3 contains 15 residues. Germline assignment: CDR1 SGHAT and CDR2 FQNNGV. The CDR3, as DNA: TGTGCCAGCAGCTTATCCCGGGGACGCTACAATGAGCAGTTCGTC. It specifies CASSLSRGRYNEQFV.

In its sample, this clonotype was seen a few times. The V call is TRBV7-6, the J call TRBJ2-1; D remains ambiguous. Trimming cost V 4 bases and J 4 bases, with 11 bases left between them. CDR3 size: 14 residues. CDR1 and CDR2 (germline): SGHVS, FNYEAQ. The CDR3 sequence is CASSSPGAYNEQFF. CDR3 nucleotides: TGTGCCAGCAGCTCCCCAGGCGCTTACAATGAGCAGTTCTTC.

V and J are TRBV19 and TRBJ2-2; maybe TRBD2 (7 bases). Deletions cut 7 bases from V and 3 bases from J, with 15 bases between. There are 15 residues in the CDR3. Germline CDR1 LNHDA, CDR2 SQIVND (reference sequence). In DNA, the CDR3 is TGTGCCAGTATCGATGGGGGGGCCCACACCGGGGAGCTGTTTTTT. Translated, it gives CASIDGGAHTGELFF.